This T cell receptor (beta chain) was profiled in a study of shared clonotypes between healthy human individuals. General study findings and limits: Researchers found naive subsets generally carried larger estimated richness than memory subsets.

Trimming pared 7 bases from V and 2 bases from J, leaving 16 bases between. CDR1 and CDR2 from the germline V gene are MNHNS and SASEGT. The CDR3 extends over 15 amino acids. With regard to this clone: The target antigen is unknown.

Healthy HIV-negative adults without recent acute infections or vaccinations served as donors. The donor cohort consisted entirely of Caucasian adults residing in Nashville, Tennessee. Original handling: Owing to the provision of junction-only sequences devoid of quality scores by immunoSEQ, filtering differed. The data were produced by immunoSEQ multiplex PCR, yet TCRdb's version contains in-frame clones alone and is incomplete. V, J and clone size are taken as reported in that table, and D and trimming were inferred from the DNA itself. Altogether over a million clones are present, 75% to 80% being singletons, with the ten largest covering 0.6% to 0.7%.

Sequencing used memory CD4+ T cells from PBMCs. As for subset: CD45RA-negative fraction. The origin of this receptor is a man between 18 and 29 years old in good health. Some clones in this sample may be carry-over from other donors' samples. The V and J genes are TRBV6-1 and TRBJ2-3; possibly TRBD1 for D (6 bases). CDR3 loop: CASTRGRGFTDTQYF. The DNA of the CDR3 is TGTGCCAGCACCAGGGGTAGGGGATTCACAGATACGCAGTATTTT.